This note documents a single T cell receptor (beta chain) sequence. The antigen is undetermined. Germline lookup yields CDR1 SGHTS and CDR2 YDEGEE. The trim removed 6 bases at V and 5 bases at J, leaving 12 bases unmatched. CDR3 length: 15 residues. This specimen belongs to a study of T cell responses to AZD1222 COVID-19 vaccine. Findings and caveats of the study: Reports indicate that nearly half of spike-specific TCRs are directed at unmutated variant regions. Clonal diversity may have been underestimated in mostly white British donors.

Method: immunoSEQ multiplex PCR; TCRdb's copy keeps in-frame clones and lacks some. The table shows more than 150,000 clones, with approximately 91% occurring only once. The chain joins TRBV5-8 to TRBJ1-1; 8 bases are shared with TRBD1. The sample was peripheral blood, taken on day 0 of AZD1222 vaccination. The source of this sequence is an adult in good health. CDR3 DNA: TGTGCCAGCAACGAATTCGGACAGGGAAGGACTGAAGCTTTCTTT. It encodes CASNEFGQGRTEAFF.